The rows below give T cell receptor beta chains drawn from one sample of a study of OX40 agonist ivuxolimab in advanced cancers. Produced via immunoSEQ multiplex PCR; TCRdb's table is partial and in-frame only. The sample lists 25,000 to 35,000 clones; about four fifths were seen once. The sequenced sample was CD4+ or CD8+ T cells sorted from blood, obtained in a trial of the OX40 agonist ivuxolimab. The receptors originated from an adult with an advanced solid tumor such as melanoma, head and neck, liver or kidney cancer. Each CDR3 is given with its conserved first and last residue. The order of the fields is V gene, J gene, clone size, D gene, CDR3 protein, CDR3 DNA. The D gene is left open where the match is weak. Part of the rows lack a size; the others show once, few, many or a class for expanded clones.

v_call: TRBV5-8; j_call: TRBJ1-4; clone_size: once; d_call: NA; cdr3_aa: CASSSWGRNEKLFF; cdr3_nt: TGTGCCAGCAGCTCCTGGGGCCGGAATGAAAAACTGTTTTTT
v_call: TRBV7-9; j_call: TRBJ1-1; clone_size: few; d_call: NA; cdr3_aa: CASSMGTEAFF; cdr3_nt: TGTGCCAGCAGCATGGGGACTGAAGCTTTCTTT
v_call: TRBV27; j_call: TRBJ2-2; clone_size: NA; d_call: TRBD2; cdr3_aa: CASSHRLAGNPGELFF; cdr3_nt: TGTGCCAGCAGTCACAGACTAGCGGGGAACCCCGGGGAGCTGTTTTTT
v_call: TRBV11-2; j_call: TRBJ2-7; clone_size: many; d_call: TRBD2; cdr3_aa: CASSLVSGRLAEQYF; cdr3_nt: TGTGCCAGCAGCTTAGTTAGCGGGAGGCTTGCCGAGCAGTACTTC
v_call: TRBV7-9; j_call: TRBJ1-5; clone_size: few; d_call: NA; cdr3_aa: CASSLGYQPQHF; cdr3_nt: TGTGCCAGCAGCTTAGGGTATCAGCCCCAGCATTTT
v_call: TRBV7-3; j_call: TRBJ2-1; clone_size: NA; d_call: NA; cdr3_aa: CASRLDHNEQFF; cdr3_nt: TGTGCCAGCAGGTTAGACCACAATGAGCAGTTCTTC
v_call: TRBV7-8; j_call: TRBJ2-3; clone_size: NA; d_call: NA; cdr3_aa: CASSSSWPRVDEDTQYF; cdr3_nt: TGTGCCAGCAGCTCCTCCTGGCCTAGGGTGGATGAGGATACGCAGTATTTT
v_call: TRBV27; j_call: TRBJ2-1; clone_size: NA; d_call: TRBD2; cdr3_aa: CASSKLAGASRRNNEQFF; cdr3_nt: TGTGCCAGCAGTAAACTAGCGGGAGCCTCAAGACGGAACAATGAGCAGTTCTTC
v_call: TRBV7-6; j_call: TRBJ2-3; clone_size: NA; d_call: NA; cdr3_aa: CASSPGPAGEDTQYF; cdr3_nt: TGTGCCAGCAGCCCCGGCCCCGCAGGGGAAGATACGCAGTATTTT
v_call: TRBV20-1; j_call: TRBJ1-1; clone_size: NA; d_call: NA; cdr3_aa: CSAFFNTEAFF; cdr3_nt: TGCAGTGCTTTTTTTAACACTGAAGCTTTCTTT
v_call: TRBV7-8; j_call: TRBJ1-5; clone_size: NA; d_call: NA; cdr3_aa: CASSLGPSDQPQHF; cdr3_nt: TGTGCCAGCAGCTTAGGGCCGTCCGATCAGCCCCAGCATTTT
v_call: TRBV7-8; j_call: TRBJ1-5; clone_size: NA; d_call: NA; cdr3_aa: CASSLGPVRPQHF; cdr3_nt: TGTGCCAGCAGCTTGGGTCCTGTCCGGCCCCAGCATTTT
v_call: TRBV6-1; j_call: TRBJ2-7; clone_size: NA; d_call: TRBD1; cdr3_aa: CACIDRVSYEQYF; cdr3_nt: TGTGCCTGCATCGACAGGGTCTCCTACGAGCAGTACTTC
v_call: TRBV9; j_call: TRBJ2-5; clone_size: NA; d_call: TRBD1; cdr3_aa: CASSDDRGQETQYF; cdr3_nt: TGTGCCAGCAGTGACGACAGGGGACAAGAGACCCAGTACTTC
v_call: TRBV2; j_call: TRBJ2-1; clone_size: NA; d_call: NA; cdr3_aa: CASIKLPLSTMSSGSNEQFF; cdr3_nt: TGTGCCAGCATTAAGCTCCCTCTTAGTACAATGAGCAGTGGGAGCAATGAGCAGTTCTTC
v_call: TRBV11-2; j_call: TRBJ2-1; clone_size: once; d_call: NA; cdr3_aa: CASSLGRSYNEQFF; cdr3_nt: TGTGCCAGCAGCTTAGGCCGGTCCTACAATGAGCAGTTCTTC
v_call: TRBV19; j_call: TRBJ1-2; clone_size: NA; d_call: TRBD1; cdr3_aa: CASSMGPTGADGYTF; cdr3_nt: TGTGCCAGTAGTATGGGGCCGACAGGGGCGGATGGCTACACCTTC
v_call: TRBV2; j_call: TRBJ2-7; clone_size: NA; d_call: NA; cdr3_aa: CASTRGTYLYEQYF; cdr3_nt: TGTGCCAGCACGAGGGGGACCTACCTCTACGAGCAGTACTTC
v_call: TRBV10-3; j_call: TRBJ2-7; clone_size: NA; d_call: NA; cdr3_aa: CAISDATKGSLSYEQYF; cdr3_nt: TGTGCCATCAGTGACGCCACGAAGGGCAGCCTATCCTACGAGCAGTACTTC
v_call: TRBV5-8; j_call: TRBJ2-2; clone_size: NA; d_call: TRBD1; cdr3_aa: CASSFVPGGLELFF; cdr3_nt: TGTGCCAGCAGCTTCGTCCCAGGGGGCCTGGAGCTGTTTTTT
v_call: TRBV2; j_call: TRBJ2-7; clone_size: NA; d_call: TRBD1; cdr3_aa: CASKGARHLYSYEQYF; cdr3_nt: TGTGCCAGCAAGGGGGCCCGACACCTCTACTCCTACGAGCAGTACTTC
v_call: TRBV7-6; j_call: TRBJ2-3; clone_size: once; d_call: TRBD1; cdr3_aa: CASSLGQGASMDTQYF; cdr3_nt: TGTGCCAGCAGCCTGGGACAGGGTGCATCCATGGATACGCAGTATTTT
v_call: TRBV4-1; j_call: TRBJ2-7; clone_size: NA; d_call: NA; cdr3_aa: CASSQSGTERSSYEQYF; cdr3_nt: TGCGCCAGCAGCCAGTCCGGGACCGAAAGAAGCTCCTACGAGCAGTACTTC
v_call: TRBV9; j_call: TRBJ2-3; clone_size: NA; d_call: TRBD2; cdr3_aa: CASSVAGRVTDTQYF; cdr3_nt: TGTGCCAGCAGCGTAGCCGGGAGGGTCACAGATACGCAGTATTTT
v_call: TRBV4-2; j_call: TRBJ2-7; clone_size: NA; d_call: TRBD2; cdr3_aa: CASSQTGLAGSTYEQYF; cdr3_nt: TGTGCCAGCAGCCAGACGGGACTAGCGGGTTCTACCTACGAGCAGTACTTC
v_call: TRBV11-2; j_call: TRBJ2-7; clone_size: NA; d_call: NA; cdr3_aa: CASSLGVQGYEQYF; cdr3_nt: TGTGCCAGCAGCTTAGGAGTACAGGGCTACGAGCAGTACTTC
v_call: TRBV5-8; j_call: TRBJ1-2; clone_size: NA; d_call: TRBD1; cdr3_aa: CASSPDRAHYGYTF; cdr3_nt: TGTGCCAGCAGCCCCGACAGGGCCCACTATGGCTACACCTTC
v_call: TRBV27; j_call: TRBJ1-5; clone_size: NA; d_call: NA; cdr3_aa: CASSANYRDLAEFKSQHF; cdr3_nt: TGTGCCAGCAGCGCCAATTACAGGGATTTGGCTGAGTTCAAGTCCCAGCATTTT
v_call: TRBV2; j_call: TRBJ2-1; clone_size: NA; d_call: NA; cdr3_aa: CASTTLARGVADEQFF; cdr3_nt: TGTGCCAGCACGACTTTAGCGCGGGGAGTAGCCGATGAGCAGTTCTTC
v_call: TRBV19; j_call: TRBJ2-7; clone_size: once; d_call: NA; cdr3_aa: CASSIEDRAVYEQYF; cdr3_nt: TGTGCCAGTAGTATAGAGGACAGAGCCGTATACGAGCAGTACTTC
v_call: TRBV6-5; j_call: TRBJ1-5; clone_size: few; d_call: NA; cdr3_aa: CASREHGEPQHF; cdr3_nt: TGTGCCAGCAGGGAACACGGGGAGCCCCAGCATTTT
v_call: TRBV2; j_call: TRBJ1-2; clone_size: NA; d_call: NA; cdr3_aa: CASSEGAGPNYGYTF; cdr3_nt: TGTGCCAGCAGTGAAGGCGCAGGTCCTAACTATGGCTACACCTTC
v_call: TRBV19; j_call: TRBJ1-4; clone_size: few; d_call: NA; cdr3_aa: CASSVTSSGEKLFF; cdr3_nt: TGTGCCAGTAGTGTGACTAGCTCCGGTGAAAAACTGTTTTTT
v_call: TRBV10-2; j_call: TRBJ2-5; clone_size: NA; d_call: NA; cdr3_aa: CASAEETQYF; cdr3_nt: TGCGCCAGCGCCGAGGAGACCCAGTACTTC
v_call: TRBV4-2; j_call: TRBJ2-7; clone_size: few; d_call: TRBD2; cdr3_aa: CASSQVNPHGGVYEQYF; cdr3_nt: TGTGCCAGCAGCCAAGTCAACCCCCATGGGGGGGTCTACGAGCAGTACTTC
v_call: TRBV4-1; j_call: TRBJ2-7; clone_size: NA; d_call: TRBD1; cdr3_aa: CASSQAPGQSSYEQYF; cdr3_nt: TGCGCCAGCAGCCAGGCTCCGGGACAGAGCTCCTACGAGCAGTACTTC
v_call: TRBV9; j_call: TRBJ1-1; clone_size: NA; d_call: NA; cdr3_aa: CASTPGGVGTEAFF; cdr3_nt: TGTGCCAGCACCCCGGGAGGGGTAGGCACTGAAGCTTTCTTT
v_call: TRBV10-2; j_call: TRBJ2-4; clone_size: NA; d_call: NA; cdr3_aa: CASSELVAKNIQYF; cdr3_nt: TGCGCCAGCAGTGAATTGGTAGCCAAAAACATTCAGTACTTC
v_call: TRBV7-6; j_call: TRBJ2-3; clone_size: NA; d_call: NA; cdr3_aa: CASSPASSASPHTQYF; cdr3_nt: TGTGCCAGCAGCCCCGCTTCGTCGGCTAGCCCTCATACGCAGTATTTT
v_call: TRBV7-9; j_call: TRBJ2-7; clone_size: NA; d_call: TRBD2; cdr3_aa: CASSTTSGGLSYEQYF; cdr3_nt: TGTGCCAGCAGCACGACTAGCGGGGGGCTATCCTACGAGCAGTACTTC
v_call: TRBV9; j_call: TRBJ2-7; clone_size: NA; d_call: TRBD1; cdr3_aa: CASSVATGAEQYF; cdr3_nt: TGTGCCAGCAGCGTAGCGACAGGGGCCGAGCAGTACTTC
v_call: TRBV13; j_call: TRBJ1-1; clone_size: NA; d_call: NA; cdr3_aa: CASSSSGTVEAFF; cdr3_nt: TGTGCCAGCAGCTCTTCCGGGACGGTTGAAGCTTTCTTT
v_call: TRBV4-1; j_call: TRBJ2-1; clone_size: NA; d_call: TRBD2; cdr3_aa: CASSQAGGAYNEQFF; cdr3_nt: TGCGCCAGCAGCCAAGCGGGGGGGGCCTACAATGAGCAGTTCTTC
v_call: TRBV5-6; j_call: TRBJ2-3; clone_size: NA; d_call: TRBD2; cdr3_aa: CASSPSGGLATQYF; cdr3_nt: TGTGCCAGCAGCCCTAGCGGGGGGCTGGCGACGCAGTATTTT
v_call: TRBV27; j_call: TRBJ1-3; clone_size: NA; d_call: NA; cdr3_aa: CASSSSRDLWNTIYF; cdr3_nt: TGTGCCAGCAGTTCCTCAAGGGACTTGTGGAACACCATATATTTT
v_call: TRBV11-2; j_call: TRBJ1-2; clone_size: NA; d_call: NA; cdr3_aa: CASSLVTRTRYGYTF; cdr3_nt: TGTGCCAGCAGCTTAGTAACGAGGACCCGCTATGGCTACACCTTC
v_call: TRBV21-1; j_call: TRBJ2-3; clone_size: NA; d_call: NA; cdr3_aa: CASSKSKTGPWSDTQYF; cdr3_nt: TGTGCCAGCAGCAAATCCAAGACAGGGCCCTGGTCGGATACGCAGTATTTT
v_call: TRBV7-6; j_call: TRBJ2-1; clone_size: NA; d_call: NA; cdr3_aa: CASSLAPTASSRDPSYNEQFF; cdr3_nt: TGTGCCAGCAGCTTAGCGCCGACAGCTTCCTCCCGTGACCCTTCCTACAATGAGCAGTTCTTC
v_call: TRBV28; j_call: TRBJ2-1; clone_size: NA; d_call: NA; cdr3_aa: CASTPPHLSYNEQFF; cdr3_nt: TGTGCCAGCACCCCCCCCCACCTTTCCTACAATGAGCAGTTCTTC
v_call: TRBV11-2; j_call: TRBJ2-1; clone_size: NA; d_call: TRBD2; cdr3_aa: CASSFAGGTSEQFF; cdr3_nt: TGTGCCAGCAGCTTCGCGGGAGGTACTTCTGAGCAGTTCTTC
v_call: TRBV7-9; j_call: TRBJ2-3; clone_size: NA; d_call: NA; cdr3_aa: CASSLQGRTDTQYF; cdr3_nt: TGTGCCAGCAGCTTACAGGGGCGCACAGATACGCAGTATTTT
v_call: TRBV4-3; j_call: TRBJ1-5; clone_size: NA; d_call: NA; cdr3_aa: CASSLGFNQPQHF; cdr3_nt: TGCGCCAGCAGCCTGGGCTTCAATCAGCCCCAGCATTTT
v_call: TRBV4-3; j_call: TRBJ2-5; clone_size: NA; d_call: NA; cdr3_aa: CASSATGARETQYF; cdr3_nt: TGCGCCAGCAGCGCGACGGGGGCACGGGAGACCCAGTACTTC
v_call: TRBV10-1; j_call: TRBJ1-3; clone_size: NA; d_call: NA; cdr3_aa: CASSFLAHSSGNTIYF; cdr3_nt: TGCGCCAGCAGTTTCCTGGCCCACTCTTCTGGAAACACCATATATTTT
v_call: TRBV4-3; j_call: TRBJ2-7; clone_size: NA; d_call: NA; cdr3_aa: CASSQDRGSYEQYF; cdr3_nt: TGCGCCAGCAGCCAAGATAGGGGCTCCTACGAGCAGTACTTC
v_call: TRBV6-6; j_call: TRBJ2-7; clone_size: NA; d_call: TRBD1; cdr3_aa: CASSSGQGVNEQYF; cdr3_nt: TGTGCCAGCAGTTCCGGACAGGGGGTAAACGAGCAGTACTTC
v_call: TRBV27; j_call: TRBJ2-7; clone_size: NA; d_call: TRBD2; cdr3_aa: CASSMGGSYEQYF; cdr3_nt: TGTGCCAGCAGCATGGGGGGGTCCTACGAGCAGTACTTC